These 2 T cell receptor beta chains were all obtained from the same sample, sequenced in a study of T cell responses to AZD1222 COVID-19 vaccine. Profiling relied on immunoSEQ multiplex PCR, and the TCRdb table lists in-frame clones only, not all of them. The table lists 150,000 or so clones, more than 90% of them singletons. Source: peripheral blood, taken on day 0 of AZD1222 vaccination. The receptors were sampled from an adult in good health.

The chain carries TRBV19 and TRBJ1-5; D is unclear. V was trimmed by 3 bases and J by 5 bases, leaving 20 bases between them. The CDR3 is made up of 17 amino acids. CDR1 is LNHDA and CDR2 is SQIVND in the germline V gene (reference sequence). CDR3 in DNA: TGTGCCAGTAGTATCGGGCGGTGGAGGCTTAAGGATCAGCCCCAGCATTTT. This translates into CASSIGRWRLKDQPQHF.

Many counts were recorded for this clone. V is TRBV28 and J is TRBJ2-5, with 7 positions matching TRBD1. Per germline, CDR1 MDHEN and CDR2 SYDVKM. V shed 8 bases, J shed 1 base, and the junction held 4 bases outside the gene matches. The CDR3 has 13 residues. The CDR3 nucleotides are TGTGCCAGCTCAGACAGGGTCCAAGAGACCCAGTACTTC. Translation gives CASSDRVQETQYF.